This T cell receptor beta chain comes out of a study of Graves' ophthalmopathy and Graves' hyperthyroidism. This clonotype has ten or more counts. Clinical symptoms, serum thyroxine, TRAb, thyroid ultrasound and orbital computed tomography formed the basis of diagnosis. Researchers took RNA transcripts and amplified TCR beta CDR3 regions from them. RT-PCR in the first round used HTBI primers; a second-round multiplex PCR followed. TCRdb passed the multiplex PCR reads through MiXCR, listing each CDR3 protein once. Of roughly 410,000 distinct CDR3 sequences listed, roughly 14% are singletons. Sample: peripheral blood. The receptor comes from a woman aged 18-29 years with stable Graves' hyperthyroidism.

The CDR3 here is CASSEARSGAQLAKNIQYF. CDR3 nucleotides: TGTGCCAGCAGTGAAGCGAGGAGTGGGGCACAGCTAGCCAAAAACATTCAGTACTTC. The gene calls are TRBV2 and TRBJ2-4, with a tentative D call TRBD1 (5 bases). The germline V gene encodes CDR1 SNHLY and CDR2 FYNNEI. The CDR3 extends over 19 amino acids. Trimming took 0 bases from V and 0 from J, leaving 18 bases between them.